Following are 9 T cell receptor beta chains from one sample sequenced in a study of Tregs in tolerant kidney transplant recipients. Clones were read by immunoSEQ multiplex PCR, and TCRdb kept only the in-frame ones, dropping some. The top ten clones hold 0.34% of a sample with 60,000 to 65,000 clones, approximately 98% of them seen once. The sequenced sample was Tregs from blood, obtained before the transplant. The origin of the receptors is a human donor who received a combined kidney and bone marrow transplant.

The gene calls are TRBV7-3 and TRBJ2-3; no reliable D call. The CDR3 runs to 15 residues. The V gene's germline CDR1 is SGHTA and CDR2 FQGTGA. Trimming removed 1 base at V and 4 bases at J, with 12 bases between. The CDR3: CASSLILGRPDTQYF. DNA of the CDR3: TGTGCCAGCAGCTTAATTCTCGGTCGCCCAGATACGCAGTATTTT.

The rearrangement joins TRBV28 to TRBJ2-7, with D perhaps TRBD1 (6 bases). This CDR3 has 14 amino acids. Trimming left V 5 bases short and J 3 bases short, with 14 bases between. The germline gives CDR1 MDHEN, CDR2 SYDVKM. The DNA for the CDR3 is TGTGCCAGCAGTCCACAGGGAATAGACTACGAGCAGTACTTC. Residues: CASSPQGIDYEQYF.

The chain carries TRBV28 and TRBJ2-3, with a tentative D call TRBD1 (5 bases). The CDR3 runs to 13 residues. Per the germline V gene, CDR1 is MDHEN and CDR2 is SYDVKM. Between the trimmed V and J ends, which lost 7 bases and 3 bases, there was a span of 11 bases. The CDR3 DNA is TGTGCCAGCATATGGGCAGGGACAGATACGCAGTATTTT. Translation gives CASIWAGTDTQYF.

This chain uses TRBV7-2 with TRBJ1-3; D remains unclear. The CDR3 runs to 15 residues. Trimming cost V 1 base and J 0 bases, with 7 bases left between them. Germline CDR1 is SGHTA and CDR2 is FQGNSA. The CDR3 nucleotides read TGTGCCAGCAGCTTAGACGGGTTCTCTGGAAACACCATATATTTT. Protein product: CASSLDGFSGNTIYF.

This clone was seen a single time. The CDR3 bases are TGCGCCAGCAGTGCCCCCCGACAGTCGAACACCGGGGAGCTGTTTTTT. Encoded protein: CASSAPRQSNTGELFF. The chain joins TRBV5-1 to TRBJ2-2; TRBD1 is a possible D gene (5 bases). V was cut by 5 bases and J by 0 bases, with 14 bases left in between. Germline-derived CDR1 and CDR2 are SGHRS and YFSETQ. This CDR3 has 16 residues. Using reference TRBV5-1 and TRBJ2-2 for the parts outside the CDR3, the full variable domain is KAGVTQTPRYLIKTRGQQVTLSCSPISGHRSVSWYQQTPGQGLQFLFEYFSETQRNKGNFPGRFSGRQFSNSRSEMNVSTLELGDSALYLCASSAPRQSNTGELFFGEGSRLTVL.

The chain recombines TRBV4-2 with TRBJ2-3; TRBD2 agrees at 13 bases. This CDR3 is 18 amino acids long. The V gene's germline CDR1 is LGHNA and CDR2 YNFKEQ. The V gene end was trimmed by 0 bases and the J gene end by 1 base; junction bases not matched to a gene: 4. CDR3 amino acids: CASSQDPGLAGGTDTQYF. DNA of the CDR3: TGTGCCAGCAGCCAAGATCCCGGACTAGCGGGAGGCACAGATACGCAGTATTTT.

The V and J genes are TRBV18 and TRBJ1-1; the D is unclear. Trimming stripped 6 bases from V and 0 bases from J, with 11 bases between. Germline assignment: CDR1 KGHSH and CDR2 LQKENI. This CDR3 comprises 14 residues. CDR3 nucleotides: TGTGCCAGCTCTCCCCTCCAGATGAACACTGAAGCTTTCTTT. As protein: CASSPLQMNTEAFF.

The gene calls are TRBV5-1 and TRBJ2-1, with a tentative D call TRBD2 (5 bases). Germline assignment: CDR1 SGHRS and CDR2 YFSETQ. This CDR3 is built from 18 residues. V lost 4 bases to trimming and J lost 0 bases, with 20 bases between them. The DNA for the CDR3 is TGCGCCAGCAGCCCGGATAGGGAGCGTGGCCTCTCCTACAATGAGCAGTTCTTC. Translation gives CASSPDRERGLSYNEQFF. The whole variable domain, filled in from reference TRBV5-1 and TRBJ2-1, reads KAGVTQTPRYLIKTRGQQVTLSCSPISGHRSVSWYQQTPGQGLQFLFEYFSETQRNKGNFPGRFSGRQFSNSRSEMNVSTLELGDSALYLCASSPDRERGLSYNEQFFGPGTRLTVL.

This clone was seen once. The chain is built from TRBV28 and TRBJ1-5; TRBD1 might be the D (6 bases). The CDR3 covers 14 residues. V lost 7 bases to trimming and J lost 7 bases, with 17 bases between them. Germline loops: CDR1 MDHEN, CDR2 SYDVKM. The DNA of the CDR3 is TGTGCCAGCAAAATTAACAGGGTAGAGCAGCCCCAGCATTTT. This encodes CASKINRVEQPQHF.